This T cell receptor beta chain was recorded in a study of control samples from healthy donors and cancer patients. After removal of 7 bases from V and 5 bases from J, the junction contained 11 bases not matched to a gene. This CDR3 comprises 17 residues. CDR1 is KGHDR and CDR2 is SFDVKD in the germline V gene. The assay was immunoSEQ multiplex PCR, and TCRdb's table has in-frame clones only and misses some. Of 150,000 or so clones in the sample, about 93% were seen once. Sequenced sample: blood. This sequence originates from a man in his fifties in good health. The V call is TRBV24-1, the J call TRBJ2-2, with 11 bases lining up with TRBD2. CDR3 nucleotide sequence: TGTGCCACCAGCTCATCACTAGCGGGAGTAAGAACCGGGGAGCTGTTTTTT. It translates to CATSSSLAGVRTGELFF.